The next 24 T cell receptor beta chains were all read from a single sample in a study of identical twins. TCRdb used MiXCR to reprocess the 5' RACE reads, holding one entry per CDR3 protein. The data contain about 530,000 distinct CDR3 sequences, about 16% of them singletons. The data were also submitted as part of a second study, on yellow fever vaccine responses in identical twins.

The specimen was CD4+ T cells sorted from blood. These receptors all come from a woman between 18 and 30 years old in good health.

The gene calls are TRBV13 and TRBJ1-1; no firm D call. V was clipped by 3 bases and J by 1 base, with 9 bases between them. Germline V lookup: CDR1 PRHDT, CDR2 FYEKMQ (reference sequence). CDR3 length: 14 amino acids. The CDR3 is CASSFLWENTEAFF. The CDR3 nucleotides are TGTGCCAGCAGCTTCTTGTGGGAGAACACTGAAGCTTTCTTT.

The CDR3 protein is CASRPGGRNEQFF. The CDR3 DNA is TGTGCCAGCAGGCCCGGCGGGCGCAATGAGCAGTTCTTC. The chain couples TRBV12-3 or TRBV12-4 to TRBJ2-1, with a possible D match to TRBD2 (5 bases). The germline V and J ends were trimmed by 6 bases and 6 bases, with 12 bases remaining between them. The CDR3 contains 13 residues.

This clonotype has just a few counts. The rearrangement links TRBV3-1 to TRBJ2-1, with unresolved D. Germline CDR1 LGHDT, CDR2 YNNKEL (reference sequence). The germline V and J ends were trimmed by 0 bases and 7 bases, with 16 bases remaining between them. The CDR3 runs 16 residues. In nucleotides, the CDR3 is TGTGCCAGCAGCCAAGAAGGGATTGTGCATGTAAATGAGCAGTTCTTC. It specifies CASSQEGIVHVNEQFF.

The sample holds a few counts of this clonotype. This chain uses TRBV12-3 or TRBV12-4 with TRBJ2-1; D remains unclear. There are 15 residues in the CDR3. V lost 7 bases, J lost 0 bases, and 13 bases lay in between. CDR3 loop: CASTPPGSSYNEQFF. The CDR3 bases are TGTGCCAGCACCCCCCCGGGTAGCTCCTACAATGAGCAGTTCTTC.

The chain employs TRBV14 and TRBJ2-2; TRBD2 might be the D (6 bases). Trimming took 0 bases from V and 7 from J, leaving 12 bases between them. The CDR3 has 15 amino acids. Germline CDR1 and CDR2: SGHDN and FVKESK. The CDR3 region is CASSQDAGTIGELFF. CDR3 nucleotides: TGTGCCAGCAGCCAAGATGCGGGGACGATCGGGGAGCTGTTTTTT.

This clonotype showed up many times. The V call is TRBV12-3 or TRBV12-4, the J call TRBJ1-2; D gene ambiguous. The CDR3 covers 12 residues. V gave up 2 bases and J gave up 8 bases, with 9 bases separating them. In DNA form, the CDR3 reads TGTGCCAGCAGTTTATGGGCTGGGGGCTACACCTTC. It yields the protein CASSLWAGGYTF.

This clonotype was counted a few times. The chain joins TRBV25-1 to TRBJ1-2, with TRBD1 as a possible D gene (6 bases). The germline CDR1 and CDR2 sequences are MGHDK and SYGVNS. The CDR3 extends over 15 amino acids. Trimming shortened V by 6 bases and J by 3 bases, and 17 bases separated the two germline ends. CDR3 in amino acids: CASSLRDTTYYGYTF. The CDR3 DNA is TGTGCCAGCAGCCTCCGGGACACCACTTACTATGGCTACACCTTC.

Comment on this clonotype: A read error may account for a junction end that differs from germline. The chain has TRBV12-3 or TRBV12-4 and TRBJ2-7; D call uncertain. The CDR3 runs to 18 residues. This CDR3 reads CAISLVGSGGSGSYEQYF. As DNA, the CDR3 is TGTGCCATCAGTTTAGTTGGGTCGGGTGGCTCCGGCTCCTACGAGCAGTACTTC.

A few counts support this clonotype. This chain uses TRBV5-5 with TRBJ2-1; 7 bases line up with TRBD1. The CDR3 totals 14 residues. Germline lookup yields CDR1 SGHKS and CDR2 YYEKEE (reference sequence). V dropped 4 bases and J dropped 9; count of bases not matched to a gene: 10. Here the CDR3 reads CASSMQGVLGEQFF. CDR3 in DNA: TGTGCCAGCAGCATGCAGGGGGTATTAGGTGAGCAGTTCTTC. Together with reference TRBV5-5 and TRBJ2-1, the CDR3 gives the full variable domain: DAGVTQSPTHLIKTRGQQVTLRCSPISGHKSVSWYQQVLGQGPQFIFQYYEKEERGRGNFPDRFSARQFPNYSSELNVNALLLGDSALYLCASSMQGVLGEQFFGPGTRLTVL.

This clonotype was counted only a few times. The CDR3 DNA is TGCGCCAGCAGCCAAGACAGGAACAGGGGATACAATGAGCAGTTCTTC. Protein: CASSQDRNRGYNEQFF. The chain combines TRBV4-1 with TRBJ2-1, with 7 bases fitting TRBD1. In germline, CDR1 is MGHRA, CDR2 YSYEKL. The CDR3 totals 16 residues. With V trimmed by 0 bases and J by 4 bases, 6 bases remained unmatched.

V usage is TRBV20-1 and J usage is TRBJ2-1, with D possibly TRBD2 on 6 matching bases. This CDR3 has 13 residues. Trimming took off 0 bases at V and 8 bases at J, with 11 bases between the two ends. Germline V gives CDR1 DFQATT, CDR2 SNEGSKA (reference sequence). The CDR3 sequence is CSAREPKRDEQFF. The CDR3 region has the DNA TGCAGTGCTAGAGAACCGAAGCGGGATGAGCAGTTCTTC.

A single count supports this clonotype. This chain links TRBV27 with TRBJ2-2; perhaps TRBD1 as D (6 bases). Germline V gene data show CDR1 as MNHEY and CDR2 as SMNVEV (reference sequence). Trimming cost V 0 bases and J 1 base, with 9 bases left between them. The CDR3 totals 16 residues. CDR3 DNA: TGTGCCAGCAGTTTATCTGACAGGCGGAACACCGGGGAGCTGTTTTTT. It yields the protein CASSLSDRRNTGELFF.

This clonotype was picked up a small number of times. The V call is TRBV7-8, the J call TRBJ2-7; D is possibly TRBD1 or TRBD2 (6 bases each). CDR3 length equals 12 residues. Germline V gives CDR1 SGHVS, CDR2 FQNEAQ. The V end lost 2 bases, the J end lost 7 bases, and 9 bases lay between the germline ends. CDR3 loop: CASSLTGREQYV. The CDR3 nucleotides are TGTGCCAGCAGCTTAACAGGGAGGGAGCAGTACGTC.

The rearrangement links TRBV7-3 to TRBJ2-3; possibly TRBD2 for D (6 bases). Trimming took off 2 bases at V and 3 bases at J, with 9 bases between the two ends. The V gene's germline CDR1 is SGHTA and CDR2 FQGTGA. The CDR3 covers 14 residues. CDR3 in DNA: TGTGCCAGCAGCTTATGGGGGAGGACAGATACGCAGTATTTT. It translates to CASSLWGRTDTQYF.

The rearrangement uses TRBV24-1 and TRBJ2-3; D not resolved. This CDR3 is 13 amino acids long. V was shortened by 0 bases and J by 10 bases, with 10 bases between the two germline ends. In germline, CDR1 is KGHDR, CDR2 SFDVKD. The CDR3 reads CATSDLISAAQYF. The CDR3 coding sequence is TGTGCCACCAGTGATTTGATATCCGCCGCGCAGTATTTT.

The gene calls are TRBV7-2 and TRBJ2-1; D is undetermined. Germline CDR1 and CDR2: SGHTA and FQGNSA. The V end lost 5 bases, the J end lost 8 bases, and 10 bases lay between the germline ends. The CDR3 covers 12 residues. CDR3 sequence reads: CASSIRSDEQFF. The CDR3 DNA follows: TGTGCCAGCAGCATTAGGTCTGATGAGCAGTTCTTC. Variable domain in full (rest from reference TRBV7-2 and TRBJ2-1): GAGVSQSPSNKVTEKGKDVELRCDPISGHTALYWYRQSLGQGLEFLIYFQGNSAPDKSGLPSDRFSAERTGGSVSTLTIQRTQQEDSAVYLCASSIRSDEQFFGPGTRLTVL.

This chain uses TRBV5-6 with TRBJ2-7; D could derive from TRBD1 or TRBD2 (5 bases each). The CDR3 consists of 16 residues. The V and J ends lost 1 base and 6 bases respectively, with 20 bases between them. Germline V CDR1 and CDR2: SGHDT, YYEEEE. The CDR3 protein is CASSLRGRRVLGEQYV. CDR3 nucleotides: TGTGCCAGCAGCTTGAGGGGACGGCGAGTTTTGGGCGAGCAGTACGTC.

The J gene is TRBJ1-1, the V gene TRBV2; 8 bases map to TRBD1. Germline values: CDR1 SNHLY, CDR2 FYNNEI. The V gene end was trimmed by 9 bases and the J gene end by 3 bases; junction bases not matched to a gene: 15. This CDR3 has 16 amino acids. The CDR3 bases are TGTGCCAGGACAGGGGCCCTTCAACCCAGGGACACTGAAGCTTTCTTT. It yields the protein CARTGALQPRDTEAFF.

CDR3 nucleotide sequence: TGTGCCAGCAGCTTAAGGTCTAGCGAGTACAATGAGCAGTTCTTC. It codes for CASSLRSSEYNEQFF. V is TRBV7-9 and J is TRBJ2-1; tentative D call: TRBD2 (6 bases). The CDR3 is 15 amino acids. The V end lost 2 bases, the J end lost 4 bases, and 12 bases lay between the germline ends. The germline CDR1 and CDR2 sequences are SEHNR and FQNEAQ (reference sequence).

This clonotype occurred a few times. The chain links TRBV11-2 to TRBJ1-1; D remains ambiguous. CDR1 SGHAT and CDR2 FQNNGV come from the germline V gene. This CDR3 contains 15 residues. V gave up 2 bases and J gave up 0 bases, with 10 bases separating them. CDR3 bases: TGTGCCAGCAGCTTATTTAACGGGATGAACACTGAAGCTTTCTTT. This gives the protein CASSLFNGMNTEAFF.

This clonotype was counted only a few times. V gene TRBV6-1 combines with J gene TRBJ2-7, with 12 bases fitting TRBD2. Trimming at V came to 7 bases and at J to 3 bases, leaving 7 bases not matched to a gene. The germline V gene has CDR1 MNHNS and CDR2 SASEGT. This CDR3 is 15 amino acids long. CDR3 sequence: CASTLMGLAGYEQYF. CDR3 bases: TGTGCCAGCACTCTTATGGGACTAGCGGGCTACGAGCAGTACTTC.

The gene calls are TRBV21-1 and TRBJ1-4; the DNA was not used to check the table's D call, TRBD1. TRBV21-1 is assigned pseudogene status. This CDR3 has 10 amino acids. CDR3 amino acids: CASDQGKLFF. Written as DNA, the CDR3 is TGTGCCAGTGACCAGGGGAAACTGTTTTTT.

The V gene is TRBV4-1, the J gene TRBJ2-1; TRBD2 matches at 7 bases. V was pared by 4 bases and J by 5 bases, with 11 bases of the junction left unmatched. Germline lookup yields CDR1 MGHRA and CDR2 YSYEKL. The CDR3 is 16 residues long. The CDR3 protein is CASSPLWGGADNEQFF. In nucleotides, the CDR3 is TGCGCCAGCAGCCCTTTATGGGGGGGAGCTGACAATGAGCAGTTCTTC.

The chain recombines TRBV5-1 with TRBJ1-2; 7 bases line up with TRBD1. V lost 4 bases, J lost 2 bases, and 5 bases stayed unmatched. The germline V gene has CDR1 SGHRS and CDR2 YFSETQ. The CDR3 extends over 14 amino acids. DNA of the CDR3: TGCGCCAGCAGCACGGGACAGCTAAACTATGGCTACACCTTC. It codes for CASSTGQLNYGYTF.